The 20 T cell receptor beta chains presented below share a single source sample, sequenced in a study of T cells in Graves' hyperthyroidism and ophthalmopathy. It was RNA transcripts that yielded the amplified TCR beta CDR3 regions. During a first-round RT-PCR of the TCR CDR3, the HTBI primer set was used. TCRdb called the multiplex PCR reads again in MiXCR, with one record for every CDR3 protein. The repertoire consists of some 370,000 distinct CDR3 sequences, with about 15% occurring once and the leading ten covering almost 35%. The sequencing input was blood. The receptors shown here come from a woman aged 30 to 39 with Graves' hyperthyroidism that later progressed to Graves' ophthalmopathy.

This clonotype was seen more than once but under ten times. The gene calls are TRBV28 and TRBJ1-1; D is unresolved. There are 14 residues in the CDR3. Per germline, CDR1 MDHEN and CDR2 SYDVKM. Trimming cost V 2 bases and J 3 bases, with 10 bases left between them. The DNA of the CDR3 is TGTGCCAGCAGTTTACTGGGGAGTTACACTGAAGCTTTCTTT. This sequence encodes CASSLLGSYTEAFF.

This clonotype was observed many times. V is TRBV5-1 and J is TRBJ2-7; a weak D match, TRBD1 (6 bases). The CDR3 is 14 residues long. Germline V gene lookup returns CDR1 SGHRS and CDR2 YFSETQ. Trimming took 0 bases from V and 3 from J, leaving 10 bases between them. The CDR3 DNA follows: TGCGCCAGCAGCTTGGAAGCACAGGGCTACGAGCAGTACTTC. This codes for CASSLEAQGYEQYF.

V and J are TRBV24-1 and TRBJ2-5; perhaps TRBD1 as D (8 bases). The CDR3 loop spans 15 amino acids. CDR1 is KGHDR and CDR2 is SFDVKD in the germline V gene. The V end was cut by 6 bases, the J end by 3 bases, with 16 bases between. This CDR3 is CATSTPQGGEETQYF. CDR3 DNA sequence: TGTGCCACCAGTACCCCACAGGGGGGGGAAGAGACCCAGTACTTC.

This clonotype came up many times. The V call is TRBV5-1, the J call TRBJ2-7; D is undetermined. The CDR3 runs to 13 residues. Trimming took off 4 bases at V and 2 bases at J, with 10 bases between the two ends. The germline CDR1 and CDR2 sequences are SGHRS and YFSETQ. The CDR3 spells CASSQDGTYEQYF. CDR3 bases: TGCGCCAGCAGCCAGGACGGTACCTACGAGCAGTACTTC.

The J gene is TRBJ2-1, the V gene TRBV5-1; D gene ambiguous. The CDR3 is made up of 15 amino acids. Trimming pared 0 bases from V and 4 bases from J, leaving 11 bases between. CDR1 and CDR2 (germline): SGHRS, YFSETQ. CDR3 sequence (DNA): TGCGCCAGCAGCTTGGGGCTCCGGAGATACAATGAGCAGTTCTTC. This sequence encodes CASSLGLRRYNEQFF.

In this sample, this clonotype turned up many times. The rearrangement uses TRBV5-1 and TRBJ2-7, with D perhaps matching TRBD1 (6 bases). Germline V gene lookup returns CDR1 SGHRS and CDR2 YFSETQ. The CDR3 has 16 residues. Trimming took 5 bases from V and 5 from J, leaving 23 bases between them. CDR3 in DNA: TGCGCCAGCAGTTACCGAACAGGGTCTACGATCCACGAGCAGTACTTC. Protein product: CASSYRTGSTIHEQYF.

For this clonotype: It may be a read error: a sequence one base away is much more abundant. The rearrangement uses TRBV7-9 and TRBJ1-2; no reliable D call. This CDR3 is built from 13 residues. Germline values: CDR1 SEHNR, CDR2 FQNEAQ (reference sequence). As DNA, the CDR3 is TGTGCCAGCAGCTTAGCAGATACCTATGGCAACACCTTC. Its translation is CASSLADTYGNTF. Full variable domain (rest looked up from reference TRBV7-9 and TRBJ1-2): DTGVSQNPRHKITKRGQNVTFRCDPISEHNRLYWYRQTLGQGPEFLTYFQNEAQLEKSRLLSDRFSAERPKGSFSTLEIQRTEQGDSAMYLCASSLADTYGNTFGSGTRLTVV.

This clonotype has more than one count but fewer than ten. The chain uses TRBV6-1 and TRBJ2-5, with D uncertain. Deletions cut 5 bases from V and 1 base from J, with 8 bases between. This CDR3 comprises 13 residues. Germline-derived CDR1 and CDR2 are MNHNS and SASEGT. CDR3 DNA: TGTGCCAGCAGTTTTAGCAGCCAAGAGACCCAGTACTTC. Protein product: CASSFSSQETQYF.

In its sample, this clonotype was seen many times. The chain has TRBV15 and TRBJ1-2, with 7 positions matching TRBD1. This CDR3 spans 17 amino acids. Germline values: CDR1 LNHNV, CDR2 YYDKDF (reference sequence). The trim removed 0 bases at V and 3 bases at J, leaving 10 bases unmatched. The CDR3 DNA reads TGTGCCACCAGCAGAGATTTGCTCGTCGACAGGGACTATGGCTACACCTTC. This encodes CATSRDLLVDRDYGYTF.

The rearrangement joins TRBV19 to TRBJ2-5; the D is unclear. CDR1 and CDR2 (germline): LNHDA, SQIVND (reference sequence). Trimming cost V 11 bases and J 4 bases, with 14 bases left between them. The CDR3 is 12 amino acids. The CDR3 protein is CACQGLGETQYF. The CDR3 DNA reads TGTGCCTGTCAAGGGCTCGGAGAGACCCAGTACTTC.

In its sample, this clonotype was seen many times. The V and J genes are TRBV28 and TRBJ1-1; 7 bases are a match to TRBD1. V was pared by 6 bases and J by 11 bases, with 12 bases of the junction left unmatched. Germline CDR1 and CDR2: MDHEN and SYDVKM. CDR3 length: 13 amino acids. The chain's CDR3 is CASSTTGIRTAFF. The CDR3 nucleotides read TGTGCCAGCAGCACGACAGGGATCCGAACGGCTTTCTTT.

This clonotype has ten or more counts. The chain uses TRBV7-9 and TRBJ2-7; 7 bases line up with TRBD1. Trimming at V came to 5 bases and at J to 4 bases, leaving 5 bases not matched to a gene. The CDR3 loop spans 13 amino acids. Looked up from germline, CDR1 is SEHNR and CDR2 is FQNEAQ (reference sequence). CDR3 sequence (DNA): TGTGCCAGCAGCCCGGGACAGACGTACGAGCAGTACTTC. This sequence encodes CASSPGQTYEQYF.

This clonotype was counted at least ten times. The CDR3 reads CATGELRAAYGYTF. The CDR3 coding sequence is TGTGCCACAGGGGAACTCCGGGCGGCCTATGGCTACACCTTC. The rearrangement uses TRBV28 and TRBJ1-2, with D perhaps TRBD1 (6 bases). The V and J ends lost 10 bases and 4 bases respectively, with 19 bases between them. CDR1 and CDR2 from the germline V gene are MDHEN and SYDVKM. The CDR3 totals 14 residues.

At least ten counts were recorded for this clonotype. V usage is TRBV5-1 and J usage is TRBJ2-1, with D possibly TRBD2 on 6 matching bases. The V gene's germline CDR1 is SGHRS and CDR2 YFSETQ. Trimming stripped 1 base from V and 4 bases from J, with 12 bases between. The CDR3 totals 15 residues. The CDR3 DNA is TGCGCCAGCAGCTTGTTGGGGGGATCGTACAATGAGCAGTTCTTC. It translates to CASSLLGGSYNEQFF.

This clonotype was found a few times. This chain connects TRBV7-9 to TRBJ1-1, with unresolved D. The germline gives CDR1 SEHNR, CDR2 FQNEAQ (reference sequence). This CDR3 is built from 12 residues. V shed 10 bases and J shed 1 base, with 10 bases lying between them. Here the CDR3 reads CATDYSNTEAFF. DNA for the CDR3: TGTGCCACGGACTACTCGAACACTGAAGCTTTCTTT.

The table lists this clonotype with many counts. The chain is built from TRBV2 and TRBJ2-5, with D unclear. Germline V gene sequence: CDR1 SNHLY, CDR2 FYNNEI. The CDR3 runs 12 residues. Trimming shortened V by 6 bases and J by 0 bases, and 5 bases separated the two germline ends. CDR3 sequence: CASSVYQETQYF. The CDR3 region has the DNA TGTGCCAGCAGCGTGTACCAAGAGACCCAGTACTTC.

This clonotype was detected ten times or more. J is TRBJ2-5 and V is TRBV20-1; TRBD2 matches 12 bases. Trimming cost V 5 bases and J 4 bases; bases outside gene matches: 5. The CDR3 length is 14 residues. CDR1 is DFQATT and CDR2 is SNEGSKA in the germline V gene (reference sequence). In DNA form, the CDR3 reads TGCAGTGCTTTGCCTAGCGGGGGGGTAGAGACCCAGTACTTC. This translates into CSALPSGGVETQYF.

In its sample, this clonotype was seen many times. The V and J genes are TRBV5-1 and TRBJ1-4; D possibly corresponds to TRBD1 (5 bases). Looked up from germline, CDR1 is SGHRS and CDR2 is YFSETQ. The V and J ends lost 4 bases and 5 bases respectively, with 15 bases between them. The CDR3 sequence is 15 residues long. CDR3 bases: TGCGCCAGCAGCCCAACCGGGACGGAGAATGAAAAACTGTTTTTT. It specifies CASSPTGTENEKLFF.

This clonotype was detected many times. This sequence joins TRBV6-1 and TRBJ1-1, with a possible D match to TRBD1 (6 bases). This CDR3 comprises 17 residues. Trimming removed 5 bases from V and 3 bases from J, with 22 bases in between. Germline V CDR1 and CDR2: MNHNS, SASEGT. The CDR3 here is CASSFPARQGSDTEAFF. CDR3 nucleotide sequence: TGTGCCAGCAGTTTCCCCGCCAGGCAGGGGAGCGACACTGAAGCTTTCTTT.

This clonotype showed up many times. This chain uses TRBV20-1 with TRBJ2-1, with TRBD2 matching 7 bases. The length of the CDR3 is 19 residues. J was trimmed by 3 bases and V by 5 bases; bases with no gene match: 22. CDR1 and CDR2 (germline): DFQATT, SNEGSKA (reference sequence). The CDR3 DNA sequence: TGCAGTGCTCTCCACCCCGGTAGGGGAAGGGAGGGCCTCTACAATGAGCAGTTCTTC. Its protein product is CSALHPGRGREGLYNEQFF.